The rows below give T cell receptor beta chains drawn from one sample of a study of blood T cell repertoires in COVID-19. Sequencing was performed with immunoSEQ multiplex PCR; in TCRdb, only in-frame clones are kept and a portion is missing. The profile shows about 110,000 clones, 70% to 85% of them singletons. The sample consisted of peripheral blood. These receptors were collected from a woman between 55 and 75 years old with acute or convalescent COVID-19. The CDR3 runs from the conserved cysteine through the conserved F or W. The D gene is left open where the match is weak. Size is omitted from some rows. Given values are once, few, many or a class for expanded clones.

TRBV7-2	TRBJ1-2	once	-	TGTGCCAGCAGCTACCCGCCGGGGGTGAACTATGGCTACACCTTC	CASSYPPGVNYGYTF
TRBV4-2	TRBJ1-2	few	-	TGTGCCAGCAGCCAAGCTGCGGGGCAGCATTATGGCTACACCTTC	CASSQAAGQHYGYTF
TRBV18	TRBJ1-2	-	-	TGTGCCAGCTCACCATCCAGGGAAGACTATGGCTACACCTTC	CASSPSREDYGYTF
TRBV11-2	TRBJ2-1	-	-	TGTGCCAGCAGCTTAGGAGACCCTAGTGCGGATAGCTCCTACAATGAGCAGTTCTTC	CASSLGDPSADSSYNEQFF
TRBV12-3/TRBV12-4	TRBJ1-2	-	-	TGTGCCAGCAGCGTCGCTGGCATTGGCTACACCTTC	CASSVAGIGYTF
TRBV6-6	TRBJ1-4	-	TRBD1	TGTGCCAGCATCCCCATTCCGGGACAGGGTAGGGAAAAACTGTTTTTT	CASIPIPGQGREKLFF
TRBV19	TRBJ1-6	-	TRBD1	TGTGCCAGTAGTATGTTTGGAGGACAGGGCTATAATTCACCCCTCCACTTT	CASSMFGGQGYNSPLHF
TRBV27	TRBJ2-1	-	-	TGTGCCAGCAGTTTAAGTGCCATAGACAATGAGCAGTTCTTC	CASSLSAIDNEQFF
TRBV3-1/TRBV3-2	TRBJ2-5	-	-	TGTGCCAGCAGCCAATTTGCGGGGGCGGGGGAGACCCAGTACTTC	CASSQFAGAGETQYF
TRBV5-1	TRBJ2-1	-	TRBD2	TGCGCCAGCAGCTTGGGAGCGGGAGGGTACTACAATGAGCAGTTCTTC	CASSLGAGGYYNEQFF
TRBV15	TRBJ2-6	-	TRBD1	TGTGCCACCAGCTCTAACGACAGGGCTGGGGCCAACGTCCTGACTTTC	CATSSNDRAGANVLTF
TRBV30	TRBJ1-6	-	-	TGTGCCTGGAGTGACGCAGCGGGAGTTTCACCCCTCCACTTT	CAWSDAAGVSPLHF
TRBV5-4	TRBJ1-1	-	-	TGTGCCAGCAGCCCTCGAGTGACAGAGATGAACACTGAAGCTTTCTTT	CASSPRVTEMNTEAFF
TRBV5-4	TRBJ2-1	-	TRBD2	TGTGCCAGCAGCTTGAAACTAGCGGTCTACAATGAGCAGTTCTTC	CASSLKLAVYNEQFF